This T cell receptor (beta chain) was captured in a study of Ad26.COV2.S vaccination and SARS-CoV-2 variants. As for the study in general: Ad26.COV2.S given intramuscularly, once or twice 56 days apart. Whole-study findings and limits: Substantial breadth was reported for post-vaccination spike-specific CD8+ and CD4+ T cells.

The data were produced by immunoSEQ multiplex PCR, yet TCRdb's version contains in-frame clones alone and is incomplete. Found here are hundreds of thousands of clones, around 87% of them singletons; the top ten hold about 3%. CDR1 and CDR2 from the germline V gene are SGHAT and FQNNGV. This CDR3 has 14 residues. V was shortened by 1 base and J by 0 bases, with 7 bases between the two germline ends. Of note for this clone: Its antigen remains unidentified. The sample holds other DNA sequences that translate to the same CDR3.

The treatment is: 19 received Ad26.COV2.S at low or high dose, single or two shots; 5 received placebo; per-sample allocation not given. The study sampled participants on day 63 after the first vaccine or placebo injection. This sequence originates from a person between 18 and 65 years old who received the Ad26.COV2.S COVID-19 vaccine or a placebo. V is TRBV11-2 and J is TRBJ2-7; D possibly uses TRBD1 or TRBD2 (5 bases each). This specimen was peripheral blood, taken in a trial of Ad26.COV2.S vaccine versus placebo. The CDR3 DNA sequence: TGTGCCAGCAGCTTAGCGGGGCGCTCCTACGAGCAGTACTTC. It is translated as CASSLAGRSYEQYF.